This entry features one TCR beta chain sequence. Antigen: not known. The CDR3 runs 15 residues. With 7 bases removed from V and 2 bases from J, the gap between germline ends came to 15 bases. Germline assignment: CDR1 SNHLY and CDR2 FYNNEI. For TCRbeta, the library was prepared with unique molecular identifiers. TCRdb ran MiXCR on the PCR reads and lists one entry per CDR3 protein. The top ten clones hold 2.2% of a sample with about 590,000 distinct CDR3 sequences, 10% to 15% of them seen once. This sample was included in a study of T-cell reconstitution after alpha-beta-depleted transplantation in children. Findings and limits, study-wide: At day 60, the high TCRbeta diversity found in some patients originated from recipient T cells and thymic progenitors that had survived. A year post-transplant, T-cell counts and diversity derived mostly from newly produced T cells.

This chain links TRBV2 with TRBJ2-1; D is unresolved. The input for sequencing was PBMCs, mostly from graft donor cells, taken 360 days after TCRalphabeta/CD19-depleted stem cell transplant. The receptor's source is a male patient aged 10 to 17 who had a stem cell transplant for acute myeloid leukemia, so the T cells may come from the graft donor. The CDR3 DNA is TGTGCCAGCAATTCTCGACCCTTAACCTACAATGAGCAGTTCTTC. The encoded protein is CASNSRPLTYNEQFF.